These 2 T cell receptor beta chains were all obtained from the same sample, sequenced in a study of cytomegalovirus exposure and HLA in healthy donors. In the PCR, 60 Vbeta and 13 Jbeta primers were used. Generated by immunoSEQ multiplex PCR, the TCRdb table keeps only in-frame clones and is missing some. The table has under 300,000 clones, 65% to 85% seen once; the top ten hold under 2.5%. Sequences were obtained from PBMCs. The receptor source for this set is a female donor in good health and CMV-seronegative.

This chain links TRBV5-5 with TRBJ2-7; 8 nucleotides agree with TRBD1. Germline V lookup: CDR1 SGHKS, CDR2 YYEKEE (reference sequence). V lost 3 bases and J lost 6; bases outside the gene matches: 8. The CDR3 sequence is 14 residues long. CDR3 amino acids: CASSSDRAQPEQYF. As DNA, the CDR3 is TGTGCCAGCAGCTCGGACAGGGCCCAACCCGAGCAGTACTTC.

The chain recombines TRBV18 with TRBJ2-2; 10 bases are shared with TRBD2. Germline V gene lookup returns CDR1 KGHSH and CDR2 LQKENI. The CDR3 length is 17 residues. V lost 0 bases and J lost 6; bases outside the gene matches: 7. The CDR3: CASSPPSGLATAGELFF. In DNA form, the CDR3 reads TGTGCCAGCTCACCACCGTCGGGACTAGCGACGGCCGGGGAGCTGTTTTTT.